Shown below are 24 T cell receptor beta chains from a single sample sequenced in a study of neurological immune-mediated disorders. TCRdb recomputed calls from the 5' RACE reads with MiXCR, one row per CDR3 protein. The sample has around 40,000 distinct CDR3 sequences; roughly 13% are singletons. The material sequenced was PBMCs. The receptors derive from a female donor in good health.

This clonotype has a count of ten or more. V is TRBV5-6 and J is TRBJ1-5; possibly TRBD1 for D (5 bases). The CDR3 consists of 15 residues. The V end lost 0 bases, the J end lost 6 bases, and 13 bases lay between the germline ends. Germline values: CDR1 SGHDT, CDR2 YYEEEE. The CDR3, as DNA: TGTGCCAGCAGCTTGGGTGGCGGGGCTCTTCAGCCCCAGCATTTT. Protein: CASSLGGGALQPQHF.

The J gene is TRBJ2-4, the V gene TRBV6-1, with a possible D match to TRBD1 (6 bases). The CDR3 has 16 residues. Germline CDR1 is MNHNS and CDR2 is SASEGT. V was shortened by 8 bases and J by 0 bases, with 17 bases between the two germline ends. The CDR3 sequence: CASSFTGILAKNIQYF. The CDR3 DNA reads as TGTGCCAGCTCGTTTACAGGGATTTTAGCCAAAAACATTCAGTACTTC.

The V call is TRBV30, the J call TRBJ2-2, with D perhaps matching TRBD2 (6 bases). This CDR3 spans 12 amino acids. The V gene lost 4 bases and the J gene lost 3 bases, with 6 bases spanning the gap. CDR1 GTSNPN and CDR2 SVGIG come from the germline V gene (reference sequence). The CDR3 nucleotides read TGTGCCTGGACGGGGGACACCGGGGAGCTGTTTTTT. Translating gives CAWTGDTGELFF.

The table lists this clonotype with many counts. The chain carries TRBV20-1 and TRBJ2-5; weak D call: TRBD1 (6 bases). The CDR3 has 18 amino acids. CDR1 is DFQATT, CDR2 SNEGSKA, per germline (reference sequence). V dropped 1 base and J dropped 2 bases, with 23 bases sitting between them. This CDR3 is CSARGSRQARLPQETQYF. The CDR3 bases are TGCAGTGCTAGAGGATCAAGACAGGCTCGCCTTCCTCAAGAGACCCAGTACTTC.

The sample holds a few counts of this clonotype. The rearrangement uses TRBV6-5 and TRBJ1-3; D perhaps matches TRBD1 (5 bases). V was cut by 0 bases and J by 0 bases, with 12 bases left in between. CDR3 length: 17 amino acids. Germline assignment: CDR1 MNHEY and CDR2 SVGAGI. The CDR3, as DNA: TGTGCCAGCAGTTACTCGAGATGGGGGACCTCTGGAAACACCATATATTTT. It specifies CASSYSRWGTSGNTIYF.

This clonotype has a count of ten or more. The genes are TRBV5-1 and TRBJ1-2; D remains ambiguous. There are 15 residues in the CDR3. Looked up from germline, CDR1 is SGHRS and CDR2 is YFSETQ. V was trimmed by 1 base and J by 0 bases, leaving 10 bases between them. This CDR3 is CASSLQATANYGYTF. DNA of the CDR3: TGCGCCAGCAGCTTGCAGGCCACAGCTAACTATGGCTACACCTTC.

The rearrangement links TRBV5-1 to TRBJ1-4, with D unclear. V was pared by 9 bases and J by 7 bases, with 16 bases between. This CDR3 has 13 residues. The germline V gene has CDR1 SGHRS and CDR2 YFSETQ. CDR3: CAINLQWGEKLFF. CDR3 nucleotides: TGCGCCATCAACTTGCAGTGGGGTGAAAAACTGTTTTTT.

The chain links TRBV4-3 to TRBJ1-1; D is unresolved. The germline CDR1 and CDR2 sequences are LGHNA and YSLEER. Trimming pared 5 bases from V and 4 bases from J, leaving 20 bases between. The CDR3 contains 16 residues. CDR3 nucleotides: TGCGCCAGCAGCAGCAGGAACGAGGCTGGCGGCACTGAAGCTTTCTTT. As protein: CASSSRNEAGGTEAFF.

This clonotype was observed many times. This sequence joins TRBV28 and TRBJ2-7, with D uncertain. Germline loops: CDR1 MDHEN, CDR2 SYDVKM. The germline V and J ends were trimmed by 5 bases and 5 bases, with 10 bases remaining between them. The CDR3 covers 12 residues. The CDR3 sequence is CASSPRTNEQYF. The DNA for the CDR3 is TGTGCCAGCAGTCCTCGAACGAACGAGCAGTACTTC.

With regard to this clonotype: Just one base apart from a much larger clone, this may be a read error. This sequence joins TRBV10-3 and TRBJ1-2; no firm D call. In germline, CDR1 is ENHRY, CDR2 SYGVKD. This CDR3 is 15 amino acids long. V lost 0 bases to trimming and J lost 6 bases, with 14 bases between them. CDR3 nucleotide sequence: TGTGCCATCAGTGAGTCGTTGGCCAGTGGTCATGGCTACACCTTC. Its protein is CAISESLASGHGYTF.

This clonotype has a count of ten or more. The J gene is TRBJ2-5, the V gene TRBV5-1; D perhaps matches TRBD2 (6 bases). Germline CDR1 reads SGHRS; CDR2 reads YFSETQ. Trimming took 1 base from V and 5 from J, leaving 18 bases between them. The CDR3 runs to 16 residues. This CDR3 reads CASSLTEGPKVETQYF. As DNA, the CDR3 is TGCGCCAGCAGCTTGACGGAGGGGCCAAAAGTGGAGACCCAGTACTTC.

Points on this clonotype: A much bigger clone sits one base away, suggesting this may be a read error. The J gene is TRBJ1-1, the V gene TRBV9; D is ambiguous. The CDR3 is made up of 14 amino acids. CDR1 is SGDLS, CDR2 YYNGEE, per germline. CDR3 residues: CASSPRVGNTEDFF. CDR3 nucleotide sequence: TGTGCCAGCAGCCCTCGCGTGGGGAACACTGAAGATTTCTTT.

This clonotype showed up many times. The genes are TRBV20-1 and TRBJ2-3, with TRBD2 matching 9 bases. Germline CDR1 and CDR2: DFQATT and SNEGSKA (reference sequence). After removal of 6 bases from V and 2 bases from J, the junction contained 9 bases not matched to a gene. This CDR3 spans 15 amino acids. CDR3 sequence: CSAPPGGRDTDTQYF. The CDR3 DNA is TGCAGTGCCCCGCCGGGCGGGAGGGACACAGATACGCAGTATTTT.

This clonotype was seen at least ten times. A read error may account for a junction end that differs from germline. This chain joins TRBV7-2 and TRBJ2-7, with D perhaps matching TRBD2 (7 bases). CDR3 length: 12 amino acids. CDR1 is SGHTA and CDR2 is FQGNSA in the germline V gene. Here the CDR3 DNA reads TGTGCCAGCAGCTTCTCGACTGGGGGGGCGACGTTC. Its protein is CASSFSTGGATF. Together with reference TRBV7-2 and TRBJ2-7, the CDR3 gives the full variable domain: GAGVSQSPSNKVTEKGKDVELRCDPISGHTALYWYRQSLGQGLEFLIYFQGNSAPDKSGLPSDRFSAERTGGSVSTLTIQRTQQEDSAVYLCASSFSTGGATFGPGTRLTVT.

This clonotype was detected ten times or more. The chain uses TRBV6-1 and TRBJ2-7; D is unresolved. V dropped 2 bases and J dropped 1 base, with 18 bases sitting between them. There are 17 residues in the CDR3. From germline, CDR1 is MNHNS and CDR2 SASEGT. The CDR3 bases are TGTGCCAGCAGTGAATGGTCCAGCCTCCACTCGTCCTACGAGCAGTACTTC. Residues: CASSEWSSLHSSYEQYF.

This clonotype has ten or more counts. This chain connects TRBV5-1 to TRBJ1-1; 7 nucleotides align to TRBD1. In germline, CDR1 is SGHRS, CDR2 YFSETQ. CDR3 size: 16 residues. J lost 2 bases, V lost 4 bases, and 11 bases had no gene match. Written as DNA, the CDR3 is TGCGCCAGCAGCCAGCCTTACAGGGGAAAAAACACTGAAGCTTTCTTT. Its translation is CASSQPYRGKNTEAFF.

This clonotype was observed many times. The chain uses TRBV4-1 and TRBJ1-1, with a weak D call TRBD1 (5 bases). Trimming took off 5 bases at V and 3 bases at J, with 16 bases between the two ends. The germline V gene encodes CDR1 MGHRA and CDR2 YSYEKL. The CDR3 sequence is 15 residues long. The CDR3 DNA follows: TGCGCCAGCAGCTTACAAACAGGTCAATACACTGAAGCTTTCTTT. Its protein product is CASSLQTGQYTEAFF.

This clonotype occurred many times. In DNA form, the CDR3 reads TGTGCCAGCAGCCAGTTATCCCGGGACTATGGCTACACCTTC. Encoded protein: CASSQLSRDYGYTF. V usage is TRBV4-2 and J usage is TRBJ1-2; no definite D call. Germline V gene lookup returns CDR1 LGHNA and CDR2 YNFKEQ. This CDR3 is built from 14 residues. V was cut by 3 bases and J by 3 bases, with 11 bases left in between.

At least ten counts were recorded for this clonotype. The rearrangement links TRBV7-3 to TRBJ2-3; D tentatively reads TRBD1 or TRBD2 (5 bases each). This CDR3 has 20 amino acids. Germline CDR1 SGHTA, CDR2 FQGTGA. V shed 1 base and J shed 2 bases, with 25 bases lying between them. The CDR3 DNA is TGTGCCAGCAGCTTAAAGCCCTCTATTACCGGGACCACCTACACAGATACGCAGTATTTT. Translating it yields CASSLKPSITGTTYTDTQYF.

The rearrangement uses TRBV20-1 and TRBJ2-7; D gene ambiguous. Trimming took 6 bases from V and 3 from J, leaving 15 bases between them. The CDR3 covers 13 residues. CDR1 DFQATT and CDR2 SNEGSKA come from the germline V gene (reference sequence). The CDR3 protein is CSAEPTENYEQYF. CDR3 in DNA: TGCAGTGCGGAGCCGACTGAGAACTACGAGCAGTACTTC.

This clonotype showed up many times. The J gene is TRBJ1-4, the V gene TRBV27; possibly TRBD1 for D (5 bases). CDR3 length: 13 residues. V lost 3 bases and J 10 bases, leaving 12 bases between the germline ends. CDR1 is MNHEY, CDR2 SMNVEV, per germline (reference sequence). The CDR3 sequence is CASSLKGFGKLFF. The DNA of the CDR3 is TGTGCCAGCAGTTTGAAGGGGTTCGGAAAACTGTTTTTT.

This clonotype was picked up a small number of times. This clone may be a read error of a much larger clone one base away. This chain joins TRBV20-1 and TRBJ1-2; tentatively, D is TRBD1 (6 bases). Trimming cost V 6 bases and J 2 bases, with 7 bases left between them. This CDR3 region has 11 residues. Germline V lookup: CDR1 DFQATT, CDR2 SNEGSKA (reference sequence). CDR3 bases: TGCAGTGCCACAGGGAACTATGGCTACACCTTC. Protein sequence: CSATGNYGYTF.

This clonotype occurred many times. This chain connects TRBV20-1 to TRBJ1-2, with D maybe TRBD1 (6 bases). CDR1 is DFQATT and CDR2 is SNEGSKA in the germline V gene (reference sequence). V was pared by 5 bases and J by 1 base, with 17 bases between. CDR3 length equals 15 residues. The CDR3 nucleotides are TGCAGTGCTGGCCAAAGCGGGACAAGTAACTATGGCTACACCTTC. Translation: CSAGQSGTSNYGYTF.

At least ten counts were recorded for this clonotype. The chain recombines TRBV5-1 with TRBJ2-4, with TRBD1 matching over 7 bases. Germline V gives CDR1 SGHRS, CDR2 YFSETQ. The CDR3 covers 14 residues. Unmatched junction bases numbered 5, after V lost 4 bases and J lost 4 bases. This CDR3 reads CASSIDRAKNIQYF. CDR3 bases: TGCGCCAGCAGCATAGACAGGGCGAAAAACATTCAGTACTTC.